This entry concerns a single T cell receptor beta chain. Profiled with immunoSEQ multiplex PCR; TCRdb holds only in-frame clones, not every one. The data contain around 62,000 clones, roughly 93% of them singletons. Germline V lookup: CDR1 SEHNR, CDR2 FQNEAQ (reference sequence). J was trimmed by 3 bases and V by 8 bases; bases with no gene match: 8. The CDR3 has 15 amino acids. This specimen belongs to a study of T cell changes during pregnancy in multiple sclerosis. The rearrangement links TRBV7-9 to TRBJ1-1, with 11 positions matching TRBD1. The receptor was isolated from a female donor with multiple sclerosis, enrolled in a pregnancy study. Sequencing was performed on CD8+ T cells from peripheral blood mononuclear cells, taken in the second trimester of pregnancy. The CDR3 spells CASRTGGRYDTEAFF. The DNA of the CDR3 is TGTGCCAGCCGGACAGGGGGCAGGTATGACACTGAAGCTTTCTTT. Supplemented by reference TRBV7-9 and TRBJ1-1, the full variable domain reads DTGVSQNPRHKITKRGQNVTFRCDPISEHNRLYWYRQTLGQGPEFLTYFQNEAQLEKSRLLSDRFSAERPKGSFSTLEIQRTEQGDSAMYLCASRTGGRYDTEAFFGQGTRLTVV.